These T cell receptor beta chains were read from a single sample in a study of OX40 agonist ivuxolimab in advanced cancers. Libraries were prepared by immunoSEQ multiplex PCR; TCRdb keeps only in-frame clonotypes and omits some of them. Here the sample spans 22,000 or so clones, roughly 80% being singletons. The specimen was CD4+ or CD8+ T cells sorted from blood, collected in a trial of the OX40 agonist ivuxolimab. Receptor source: an adult with an advanced solid tumor such as melanoma, head and neck, liver or kidney cancer. CDR3s include the opening cysteine and the closing phenylalanine or tryptophan. D genes are given only for firm matches. A clone size is listed for some rows: how often the clone was seen (once, few, many), or a class if it is expanded.

D,length,size,J,V,CDR3,DNA
NA,15,NA,TRBJ1-1,TRBV4-3,CASSQDPGADTEAFF,TGCGCCAGCAGCCAAGATCCAGGGGCGGACACTGAAGCTTTCTTT
NA,12,few,TRBJ1-5,TRBV30,CAWSRGQDPQHF,TGTGCCTGGAGTAGAGGTCAAGACCCCCAGCATTTT
NA,14,NA,TRBJ2-7,TRBV7-3,CASSAMGVPYEQYF,TGTGCCAGCAGCGCCATGGGGGTCCCCTACGAGCAGTACTTC
NA,14,few,TRBJ1-6,TRBV11-2,CASSLEGQGGTLHF,TGTGCCAGCAGCTTAGAAGGGCAGGGCGGCACCCTCCACTTT
TRBD1,12,NA,TRBJ2-7,TRBV11-3,CASSFAGGEQYF,TGTGCCAGCAGCTTTGCAGGGGGCGAGCAGTACTTC
NA,13,NA,TRBJ2-1,TRBV11-2,CASSLGTGNEQFF,TGTGCCAGCAGCTTAGGGACTGGGAATGAGCAGTTCTTC
NA,12,NA,TRBJ1-2,TRBV2,CASLLGDYGYTF,TGTGCCAGCCTTTTAGGGGATTATGGCTACACCTTC
TRBD2,15,NA,TRBJ2-1,TRBV7-3,CASSPLGGGYNEQFF,TGTGCCAGCAGCCCATTGGGGGGGGGATACAATGAGCAGTTCTTC
NA,14,NA,TRBJ2-7,TRBV5-4,CASSSLISSGEQYF,TGTGCCAGCAGCTCCCTCATCAGTAGCGGCGAGCAGTACTTC
NA,16,NA,TRBJ2-7,TRBV27,CASSLGGGQRSYEQYF,TGTGCCAGCAGTTTAGGAGGGGGACAGCGATCGTACGAGCAGTACTTC
NA,13,NA,TRBJ2-7,TRBV7-9,CASSQPDGYEQYF,TGTGCCAGCAGCCAGCCCGACGGTTACGAGCAGTACTTC
NA,12,NA,TRBJ1-4,TRBV27,CASSLNGEKLFF,TGTGCCAGCAGTTTGAATGGTGAAAAACTGTTTTTT
NA,16,NA,TRBJ1-4,TRBV5-6,CASSLADRLGDEKLFF,TGTGCCAGCAGCTTGGCCGACAGACTAGGGGATGAAAAACTGTTTTTT
NA,10,NA,TRBJ2-5,TRBV2,CASTRETQYF,TGTGCCAGCACCAGGGAGACCCAGTACTTC
NA,14,medium-sized,TRBJ1-3,TRBV7-9,CASSLGETRNTIYF,TGTGCCAGCAGCTTAGGGGAGACCCGAAACACCATATATTTT
NA,12,NA,TRBJ2-1,TRBV11-2,CASSADSNEQFF,TGTGCCAGCAGCGCCGACTCCAATGAGCAGTTCTTC
TRBD1,14,NA,TRBJ2-1,TRBV4-2,CASSQDRGHNEQFF,TGTGCCAGCAGCCAAGATAGGGGGCACAATGAGCAGTTCTTC